This TCR beta chain was documented in a study of PD-1 blockade in classical Hodgkin lymphoma. General study points: Partial responders and progressors had significantly lower baseline TCR diversity. Exclusion applied to patients who initiated nivolumab less than 1 year following ASCT. CD4+ TCR diversity rose significantly by C4D1, and CD8+ TCR diversity did not.

As regards this clone: Its antigen remains unidentified.

Assay used: immunoSEQ multiplex PCR; TCRdb lists only in-frame clones, some missing. The table lists about 93,000 clones, roughly 73% of them singletons. V was trimmed by 1 base and J by 2 bases, leaving 5 bases between them. Germline CDR1 KGHSH, CDR2 LQKENI. CDR3 length equals 14 residues. The time point is: cycle 4 day 1 (C4D1), after more than 5 weeks of nivolumab. Relapses following autologous stem cell transplantation were seen in all patients, with brentuximab vedotin exposure varying. Complete response, partial response or progressive disease was recorded as best response. Sequenced here: peripheral blood mononuclear cells (PBMCs), sampled before the fourth cycle of nivolumab. The TCR sequence derives from a human donor with classical Hodgkin lymphoma. V is TRBV18 and J is TRBJ2-2; D call uncertain. The CDR3 is CASSPLTNTGELFF. The DNA for the CDR3 is TGTGCCAGCTCACCACTCACTAACACCGGGGAGCTGTTTTTT.